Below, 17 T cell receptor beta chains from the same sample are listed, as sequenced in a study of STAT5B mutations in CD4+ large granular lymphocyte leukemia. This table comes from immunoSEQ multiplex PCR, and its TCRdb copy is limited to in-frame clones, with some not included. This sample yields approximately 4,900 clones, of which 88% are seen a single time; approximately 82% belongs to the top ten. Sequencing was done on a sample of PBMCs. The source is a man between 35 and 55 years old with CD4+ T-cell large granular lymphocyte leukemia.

CDR3 nucleotides: TGCGCCAGCAGCGGGGGGACAGGGGTAGCCAAAAACATTCAGTACTTC. Translated: CASSGGTGVAKNIQYF. V gene TRBV5-1 combines with J gene TRBJ2-4; 10 nucleotides agree with TRBD1. The CDR3 covers 16 residues. Losses at the gene ends were 4 bases for V and 0 bases for J; bases not matched to a gene: 4. The V gene's germline CDR1 is SGHRS and CDR2 YFSETQ.

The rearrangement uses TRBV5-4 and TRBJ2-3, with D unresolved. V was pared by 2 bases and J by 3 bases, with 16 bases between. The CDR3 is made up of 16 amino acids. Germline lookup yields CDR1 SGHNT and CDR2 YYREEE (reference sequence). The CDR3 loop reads CASSFYAAKGTDTQYF. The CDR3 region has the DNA TGTGCCAGCAGCTTTTATGCAGCAAAGGGTACAGATACGCAGTATTTT.

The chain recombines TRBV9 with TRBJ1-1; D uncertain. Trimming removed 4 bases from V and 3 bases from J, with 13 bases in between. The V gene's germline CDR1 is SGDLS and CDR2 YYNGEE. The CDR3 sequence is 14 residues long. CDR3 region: CASSPRTDYTEAFF. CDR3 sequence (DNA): TGTGCCAGCAGCCCTAGGACGGATTACACTGAAGCTTTCTTT.

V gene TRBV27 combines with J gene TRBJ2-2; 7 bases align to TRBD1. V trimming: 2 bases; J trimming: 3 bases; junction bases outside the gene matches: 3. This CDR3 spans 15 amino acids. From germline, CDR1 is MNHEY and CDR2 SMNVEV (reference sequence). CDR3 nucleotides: TGTGCCAGCAGTTTACAACAGGGGCACACCGGGGAGCTGTTTTTT. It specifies CASSLQQGHTGELFF.

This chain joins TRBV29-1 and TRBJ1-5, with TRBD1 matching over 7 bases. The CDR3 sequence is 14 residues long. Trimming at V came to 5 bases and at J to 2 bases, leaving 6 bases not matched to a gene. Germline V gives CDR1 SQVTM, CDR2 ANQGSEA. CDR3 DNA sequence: TGCAGCGTTTTAGACAGGGATGGCAATCAGCCCCAGCATTTT. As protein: CSVLDRDGNQPQHF.

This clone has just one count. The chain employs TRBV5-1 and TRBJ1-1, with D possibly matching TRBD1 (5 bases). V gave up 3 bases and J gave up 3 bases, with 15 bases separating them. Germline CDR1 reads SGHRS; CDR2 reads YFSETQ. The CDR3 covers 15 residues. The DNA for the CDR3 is TGCGCCAGCAGCTCGAATGGGGGTGAGGACACTGAAGCTTTCTTT. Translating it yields CASSSNGGEDTEAFF.

CDR3 residues: CASSPRGGRLNQPQHF. CDR3 coding DNA: TGTGCCAGCAGCCCAAGAGGGGGGCGGCTCAATCAGCCCCAGCATTTT. The genes are TRBV28 and TRBJ1-5, with D possibly matching TRBD1 (6 bases). The CDR3 is 16 amino acids. Germline V gene data show CDR1 as MDHEN and CDR2 as SYDVKM. V lost 6 bases and J lost 3, with 18 bases in between.

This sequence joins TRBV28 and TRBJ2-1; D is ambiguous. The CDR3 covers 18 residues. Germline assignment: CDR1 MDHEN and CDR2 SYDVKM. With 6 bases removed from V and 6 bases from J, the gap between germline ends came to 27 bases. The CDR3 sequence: CASSLSRVGIIYFNEQFF. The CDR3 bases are TGTGCCAGCAGCCTCTCCCGCGTCGGCATAATCTATTTCAATGAGCAGTTCTTC.

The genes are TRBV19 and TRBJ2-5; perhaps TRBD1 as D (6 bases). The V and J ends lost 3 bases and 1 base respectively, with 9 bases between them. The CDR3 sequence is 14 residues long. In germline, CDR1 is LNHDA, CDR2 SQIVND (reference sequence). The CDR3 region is CASSIGGLQETQYF. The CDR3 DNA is TGTGCCAGTAGTATTGGGGGCCTCCAAGAGACCCAGTACTTC.

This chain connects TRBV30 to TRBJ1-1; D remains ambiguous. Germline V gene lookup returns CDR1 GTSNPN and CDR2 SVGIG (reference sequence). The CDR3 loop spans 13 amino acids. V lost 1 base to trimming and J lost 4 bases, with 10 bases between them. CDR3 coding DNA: TGTGCCTGGAGTGGCCCACGCGGCACTGAAGCTTTCTTT. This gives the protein CAWSGPRGTEAFF.

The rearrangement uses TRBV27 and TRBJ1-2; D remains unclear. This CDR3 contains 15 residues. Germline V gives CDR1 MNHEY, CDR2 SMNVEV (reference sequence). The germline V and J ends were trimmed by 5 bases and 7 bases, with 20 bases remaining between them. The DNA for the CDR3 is TGTGCCAGCAGTCGAAATTCCGCAGTAGTAGGTGGCTACACCTTC. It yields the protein CASSRNSAVVGGYTF.

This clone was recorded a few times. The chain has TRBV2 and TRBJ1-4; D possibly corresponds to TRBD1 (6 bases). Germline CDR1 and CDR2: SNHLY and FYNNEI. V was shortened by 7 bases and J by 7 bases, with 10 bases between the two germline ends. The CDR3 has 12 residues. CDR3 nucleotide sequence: TGTGCCAGCACCGTGGACAGTGAAAAACTGTTTTTT. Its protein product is CASTVDSEKLFF.

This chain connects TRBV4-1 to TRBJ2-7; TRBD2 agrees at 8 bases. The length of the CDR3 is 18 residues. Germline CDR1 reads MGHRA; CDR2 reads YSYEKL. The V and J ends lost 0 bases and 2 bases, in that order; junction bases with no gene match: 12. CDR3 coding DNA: TGCGCCAGCAGCCAAGATATGGGTGGGGGGGGACTAGCCTACGAGCAGTACTTC. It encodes CASSQDMGGGGLAYEQYF.

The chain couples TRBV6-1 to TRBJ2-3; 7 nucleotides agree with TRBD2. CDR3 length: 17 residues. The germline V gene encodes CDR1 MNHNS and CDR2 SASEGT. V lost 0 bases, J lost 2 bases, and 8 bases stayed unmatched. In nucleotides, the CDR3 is TGTGCCAGCAGTGAAGCAGGCGAGCGGGGCTACACAGATACGCAGTATTTT. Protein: CASSEAGERGYTDTQYF.

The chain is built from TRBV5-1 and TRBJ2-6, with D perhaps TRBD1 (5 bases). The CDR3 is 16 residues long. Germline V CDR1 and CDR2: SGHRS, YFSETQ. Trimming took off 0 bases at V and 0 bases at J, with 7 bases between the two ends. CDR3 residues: CASSLEGVSGANVLTF. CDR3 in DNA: TGCGCCAGCAGCTTGGAAGGGGTCTCTGGGGCCAACGTCCTGACTTTC.

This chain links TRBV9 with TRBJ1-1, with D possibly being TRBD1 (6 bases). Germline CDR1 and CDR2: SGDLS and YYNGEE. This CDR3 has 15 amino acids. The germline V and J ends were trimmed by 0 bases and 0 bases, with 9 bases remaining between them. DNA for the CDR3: TGTGCCAGCAGCGTAGGGGGACATATGAACACTGAAGCTTTCTTT. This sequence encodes CASSVGGHMNTEAFF.

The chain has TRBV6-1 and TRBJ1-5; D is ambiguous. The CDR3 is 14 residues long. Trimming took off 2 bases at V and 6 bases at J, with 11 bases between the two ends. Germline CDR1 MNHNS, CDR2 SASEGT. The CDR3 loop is CASSELSFRQPQHF. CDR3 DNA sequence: TGTGCCAGCAGTGAACTTTCATTCCGTCAGCCCCAGCATTTT.